This paragraph covers one T cell receptor beta chain sequence. Its antigen has not been determined. Within one base of it there is no much larger clone, and no base qualities were kept. TCRbeta CDR3 regions were amplified from genomic DNA by means of the immunoSEQ Assay, a bias-controlled multiplex PCR. The authors' analysis ran thus. Nucleated cell counts per sample were estimated from amplification of reference gene primers within the assay. To quantify the absolute abundance of each unique TCRbeta CDR3 rearrangement, sequence reads were collapsed and filtered. For each sample, productive Simpson clonality was calculated by taking the square root of Simpson's diversity index across productive rearrangements. The clones in this table, taken by TCRdb from immuneACCESS, are in-frame only. Not every clone is retained; where verified, under half of the shortfall comes from an unresolved V gene, and the cause of the rest is unknown. From that table come the V and J calls and clone size; the DNA was used to work out D and trimming. This sample comprises about 220,000 clones, roughly 80% of them detected only once. Of the sample, roughly 5% is held by the ten largest clones.

The entry originates in a study of blood T cell repertoires in COVID-19 (dated by TCRdb to 2019 to 2021). For context, the study as a whole: Samples covering the acute and convalescent phases of COVID-19 were provided by collaborators in the United States, Italy and Spain. The prospective study material was composed of cDNA or gDNA derived from T cells, B-cell-depleted T cells, or PBMCs. The dataset comprised deeply sampled blood TCRbeta repertoires from subjects exposed to, actively infected with, or recovered from COVID-19. The repertoires were released in a freely available public database meant as a resource for research on the immune response to SARS-CoV-2. Samples came from the ongoing ImmuneRACE study (first 160 participants) plus 1,254 subjects from 6 global collaborators. Nearly every sample came with metadata listing a de-identified subject ID, COVID-19 status, age in years and sex. Where HLA class I and class II types were available, the types were taken from metadata supplied by the sample provider, not from assay-based typing.

General study outcomes and caveats: How much clinical and demographic metadata was included differed by source and by participant, and the metadata was provided uncurated.

In the prospective study, participants were roughly 18 to 89 years old, resided in 24 geographic areas of the United States, and were enrolled through a virtual design. In the prospective study, cohorts were assigned on the basis of participant-reported clinical history obtained from a screening survey and a study questionnaire. Exposed participants had been in contact, within 2 weeks of entering the study, with a person who had a PCR-confirmed or clinician-diagnosed case of COVID-19. Mobile phlebotomists in the prospective study collected whole blood, serum and a nasopharyngeal or oropharyngeal swab from every participant. Additional blood draws and questionnaires over an approximately 2-month period could optionally be provided by prospective study participants. Prospective study blood samples were shipped either frozen or at room temperature before DNA extraction. Via the germline V gene, CDR1 is MDHEN and CDR2 SYDVKM. Cut back by 5 bases and 1 base, the V and J ends lie 11 bases apart. The CDR3 measures 14 amino acids from cysteine to phenylalanine. Only the CDR3 region is kept as DNA, spanning 42 bases read in frame from base 1.

Sequencing was performed on PBMCs or T cells enriched from blood (not recorded which). The chain joins TRBV28 to TRBJ1-1; no D gene call is confident. This TCR was sampled from a woman in her forties or fifties who had been exposed to COVID-19. The DNA sequence is as follows: TGTGCCAGCAGTCCCCCCCCGGGGAACACTGAAGCTTTCTTT. Translated, it reads CASSPPPGNTEAFF.